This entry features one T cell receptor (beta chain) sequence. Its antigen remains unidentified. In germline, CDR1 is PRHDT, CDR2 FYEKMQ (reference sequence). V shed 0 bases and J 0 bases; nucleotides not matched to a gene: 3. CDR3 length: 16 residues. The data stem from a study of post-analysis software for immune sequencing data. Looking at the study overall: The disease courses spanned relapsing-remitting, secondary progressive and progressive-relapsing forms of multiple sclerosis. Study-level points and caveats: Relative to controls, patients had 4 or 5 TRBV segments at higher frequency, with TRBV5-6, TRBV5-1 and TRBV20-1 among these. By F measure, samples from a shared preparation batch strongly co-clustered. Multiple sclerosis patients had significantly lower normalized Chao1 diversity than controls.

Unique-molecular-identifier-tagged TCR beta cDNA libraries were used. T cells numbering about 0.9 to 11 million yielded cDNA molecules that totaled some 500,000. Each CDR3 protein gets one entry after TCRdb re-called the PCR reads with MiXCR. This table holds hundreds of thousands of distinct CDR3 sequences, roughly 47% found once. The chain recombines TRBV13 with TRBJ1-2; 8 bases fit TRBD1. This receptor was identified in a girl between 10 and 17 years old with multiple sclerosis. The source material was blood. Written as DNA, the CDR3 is TGTGCCAGCAGCTTAGGCGGGACAGGTGCTAACTATGGCTACACCTTC. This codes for CASSLGGTGANYGYTF. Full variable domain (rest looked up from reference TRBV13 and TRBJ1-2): AAGVIQSPRHLIKEKRETATLKCYPIPRHDTVYWYQQGPGQDPQFLISFYEKMQSDKGSIPDRFSAQQFSDYHSELNMSSLELGDSALYFCASSLGGTGANYGYTFGSGTRLTVV.